This T cell receptor (beta chain) was observed in a study of blood T cell repertoires in COVID-19. Study-level information: T cells, B-cell-depleted T cells, or PBMCs provided the cDNA or gDNA that served as material.

Germline-derived CDR1 and CDR2 are KGHSH and LQKENI. The V gene lost 2 bases and the J gene lost 2 bases, with 13 bases spanning the gap. The CDR3 is made up of 15 amino acids. This clone was seen just once. Study processing details: The assay estimated nucleated cells by amplifying reference gene primers. Using immunoSEQ multiplex PCR, the repertoire was profiled, and TCRdb retains in-frame clones only, with some absent. The V and J calls and clone size come from that table; D and trimming were worked out from the DNA. This sample has just under 350,000 clones, with 80% to 90% found just once. Sequencing was carried out using peripheral blood. The sequence derives from a woman aged 50 to 60 with COVID-19, enrolled during active disease. The chain combines TRBV18 with TRBJ2-7; tentative D call: TRBD1 (5 bases). Here the CDR3 DNA reads TGTGCCAGCTCACCATCTTCCGACAGAACCTACGAGCAGTACTTC. Protein: CASSPSSDRTYEQYF. The full variable domain, completed using reference TRBV18 and TRBJ2-7, is NAGVMQNPRHLVRRRGQEARLRCSPMKGHSHVYWYRQLPEEGLKFMVYLQKENIIDESGMPKERFSAEFPKEGPSILRIQQVVRGDSAAYFCASSPSSDRTYEQYFGPGTRLTVT.